This T cell receptor beta chain was observed in a study of shared clonotypes between healthy human individuals. General study points: Generation probability values for non-shared clonotypes were lower than those for clonotypes shared by all four donors.

Trimming pared 4 bases from V and 2 bases from J, leaving 14 bases between. Per the germline V gene, CDR1 is LNHDA and CDR2 is SQIVND (reference sequence). CDR3 length: 15 residues. CD4+ cells underwent separation, giving CD45RA+ naive and CD45RA-negative memory subsets. This clone was seen just once. Its target is not known. Assay: immunoSEQ multiplex PCR; the TCRdb copy retains only in-frame clones and omits some. The sample records under 1,900,000 clones, 98% to 99% being singletons. The TCR originated in a man aged 25 to 40 in good health. The chain employs TRBV19 and TRBJ2-5; D is ambiguous. What was sequenced was naive CD4+ T cells sorted from blood. Specified subset: CD45RA+ positively selected. The CDR3 region has the DNA TGTGCCAGTAGTAGCGCCGGGCCAGGACAAGAGACCCAGTACTTC. It encodes CASSSAGPGQETQYF.